The clone carrying this T cell receptor (beta chain) was observed many times. This sample was taken from a study of regulatory T cells in long-lasting Graves disease. Combining iRepertoire HTBI primers with Arm-PCR of CDR3 regions, the authors built TCR beta libraries. TCRdb used MiXCR to reprocess the multiplex PCR reads, holding one entry per CDR3 protein. The sample contains a few hundred thousand distinct CDR3 sequences, 11% to 15% of which appear only once. Stated time point: newly diagnosed GD, antithyroid drugs for less than 3 months. With RNA extracted from PBMCs as input, the TCR library was made. The sample also formed part of further work on T cells in Graves' hyperthyroidism and ophthalmopathy. That paper states: With the HTBI primer set, the TCR CDR3 went through a first round of RT-PCR.

This clonotype was sampled from a woman between 45 and 60 years old with Graves disease. The sequenced sample was peripheral blood mononuclear cells (PBMCs), obtained at new diagnosis, from a patient treated with antithyroid drugs.

CDR3: CASTPEGGNNEQFF. Written as DNA, the CDR3 is TGTGCCAGCACCCCAGAGGGGGGTAACAATGAGCAGTTCTTC. The chain couples TRBV6-2 or TRBV6-3 to TRBJ2-1; either TRBD1 or TRBD2 may fit D (6 bases each). Trimming removed 7 bases at V and 5 bases at J, with 15 bases between. Germline V gene lookup returns CDR1 MNHEY and CDR2 SVGEGT. This CDR3 is built from 14 residues.